This T cell receptor beta chain was captured in a study of beta chain features in type 1 diabetes (dated by TCRdb to 2017 to 2018). Regarding the study in general: No differences in mean age, gender distribution, total cell number or subset yield were found between patients and healthy donors. A total of about 100,000,000 sorted cells were examined across all samples, and RNA yield correlated strongly with the number of cells per subset. In the study, TCRB repertoires of sorted circulating CD4+ T cell subsets from recently diagnosed type 1 diabetes patients were compared with those of matched healthy donors. Regulatory and stem cell-like memory subsets were obtained from only 8 patients and roughly 8 healthy donors, while naive and central memory subsets were obtained from all 28 donors.

The entire amount of isolated RNA was reverse transcribed using the High Capacity cDNA Reverse Transcription Kit, so the sequenced TCRB transcripts were expressed ones. Naive, central memory and regulatory T cell samples underwent deep immunoSEQ sequencing, averaging about 3.57 million total reads per sample. Sorted cells were lysed in RLT buffer and RNA was extracted with DNase-treated RNeasy Micro or Mini kits, depending on cell number. Each cell subset was processed separately to prevent cross-contamination, with patient and healthy donor samples processed together. Using the immunoSEQ multiplex PCR, TCRB sequences were amplified from cDNA into 87-bp fragments spanning the CDR3 region. The amplicons were sequenced using the Illumina HiSeq platform. The published analysis was carried out like this. PCR bias was computationally corrected using synthetic template baselines, reads within Hamming distance 2 were collapsed, and singletons that could not be merged were discarded. Reads were aligned to IMGT to assign V, D and J genes, CDR3 length, and insertions or deletions at six rearrangement sites. Within each subset, clonotype counts were normalized to sorted cell number, after which true diversity and Gini coefficients were computed with the tcR R package. The overlap coefficient, calculated on TCRB nucleotide sequences, was used to quantify repertoire sharing. Out-of-frame TCRB sequences from naive cells were analyzed as a proxy for the pre-selection repertoire. TCRdb took over this immuneACCESS table, retaining in-frame rearrangements with V and J assigned. Such tables are incomplete; in checked studies, under half of the missing clones stem from an unresolved V gene, and the remainder is unexplained. V, J and clone size reflect that table, while D and trimming were determined from the DNA. Within this sample are roughly 610,000 clones, with 15% to 19% of them counted one time only. Of the sample, about 0.097% is held by the ten largest clones.

Findings and caveats that apply to the study as a whole: PCR may preferentially amplify shorter templates, but because patient and control samples were amplified and corrected together, any resulting skew would affect both groups equally. Because small numbers of individuals were included in the HLA sub-analyses, any influence of HLA type on TCRB rearrangement was left unresolved. Naive, central memory and regulatory TCRB repertoires appeared to be more similar among patients than among healthy donors. Because cDNA was sequenced instead of genomic DNA, highly expressing activated cells could be over-represented, though the groups showed no difference in activation or CD3 levels. Patients with type 1 diabetes made fewer insertions and deleted more nucleotides at VDJ recombination sites, implying thymic rearrangement abnormalities. A moderate but significant shortening of TCRB CDR3 length was observed in type 1 diabetes patients in all four CD4+ subsets.

Clipping removes 4 bases from V and 7 bases from J, with 13 as the unmatched junction base count. CDR3 length: 16 amino acids, cysteine to phenylalanine. Just CDR3 DNA is preserved here, 48 bases in frame from base 1. CDR1 and CDR2 were assigned from the germline V gene as LGHNA and YNFKEQ. This clone was detected a few times. What antigen it recognizes has not been identified. No qualities accompany the bases; no much larger clone lies one base away. Each donor gave one peripheral blood draw, approximately 0.11 L on average, collected into heparinised tubes. Naive, central memory, regulatory and stem cell-like memory CD4+ T cells were sorted on a BD FACSAria II using a panel including CD45RO, CCR7, CD25, CD127, CD95 and CD27. Every sorted population had a purity above 95%. PBMCs were isolated right away by Lymphoprep density gradient centrifugation and were stained directly, without culture. So that batch effects would be minimized, each experiment stained and sorted samples in pairs, pairing one healthy donor with one patient.

The chain is assembled from TRBV4-2 and TRBJ2-1; a stretch of 7 junction bases matches TRBD2. The TCR comes from a man between 18 and 35 years old in good health. Sequenced material: naive CD4+ T cells from blood. According to the study, the label for this sample's cell subset or site signals: true naive CD4+ T cells. DNA sequence: TGTGCCAGCAGCCCCAATCTGGCGGGAGTAAATAATGAGCAGTTCTTC. It translates as CASSPNLAGVNNEQFF.